This TCR beta chain is from a study of cytomegalovirus exposure and HLA in healthy donors. In the PCR, 60 Vbeta and 13 Jbeta primers were used. The table came from immunoSEQ multiplex PCR; TCRdb's copy has only in-frame clones and leaves some out. The table lists about 180,000 clones, about 80% of them singletons. The CDR3 runs to 14 residues. Germline lookup yields CDR1 SGHVS and CDR2 FQNEAQ. The ends lost 0 bases at V and 7 bases at J; junction bases unmatched: 4. Comment on this clone: No antigen is known for it.

Study-level results: Per a later analysis, HLA-associated TCR beta chains showed more clonal expansion than other, equally common TCR beta chains.

The rearrangement joins TRBV7-8 to TRBJ2-7, with TRBD1 matching 9 bases. The sequence derives from a woman younger than 45 in good health and CMV-seronegative. Input material: PBMCs. For the CDR3, the DNA is TGTGCCAGCAGCTTAGCCCTAGACAGGGGGGAGCAGTACTTC. Translated, it gives CASSLALDRGEQYF.